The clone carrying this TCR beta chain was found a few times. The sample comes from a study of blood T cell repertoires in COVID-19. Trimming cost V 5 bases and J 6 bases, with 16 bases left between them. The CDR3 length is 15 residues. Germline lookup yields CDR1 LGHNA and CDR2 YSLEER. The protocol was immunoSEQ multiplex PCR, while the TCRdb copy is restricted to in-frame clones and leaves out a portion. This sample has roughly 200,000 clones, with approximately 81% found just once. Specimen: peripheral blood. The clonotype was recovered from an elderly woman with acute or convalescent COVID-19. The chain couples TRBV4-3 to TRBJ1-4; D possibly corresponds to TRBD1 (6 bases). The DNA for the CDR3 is TGCGCCAGCAGCGGGACATTCACACGTGATGAAAAACTGTTTTTT. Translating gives CASSGTFTRDEKLFF.